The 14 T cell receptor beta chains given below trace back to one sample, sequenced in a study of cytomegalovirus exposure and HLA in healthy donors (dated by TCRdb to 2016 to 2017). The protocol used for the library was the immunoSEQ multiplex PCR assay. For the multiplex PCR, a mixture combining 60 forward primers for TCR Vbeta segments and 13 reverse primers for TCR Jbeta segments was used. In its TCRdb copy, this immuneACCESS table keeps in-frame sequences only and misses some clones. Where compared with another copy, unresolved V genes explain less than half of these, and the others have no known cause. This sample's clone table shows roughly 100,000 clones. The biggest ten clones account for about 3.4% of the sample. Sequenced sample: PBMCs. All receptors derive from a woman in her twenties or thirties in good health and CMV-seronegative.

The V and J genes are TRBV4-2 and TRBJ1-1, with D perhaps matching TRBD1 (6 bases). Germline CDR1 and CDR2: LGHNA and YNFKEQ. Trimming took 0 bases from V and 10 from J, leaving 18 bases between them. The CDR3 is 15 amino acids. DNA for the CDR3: TGTGCCAGCAGCCAAGATCGGGGGGCAATCTACGGAGCTTTCTTT. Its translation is CASSQDRGAIYGAFF.

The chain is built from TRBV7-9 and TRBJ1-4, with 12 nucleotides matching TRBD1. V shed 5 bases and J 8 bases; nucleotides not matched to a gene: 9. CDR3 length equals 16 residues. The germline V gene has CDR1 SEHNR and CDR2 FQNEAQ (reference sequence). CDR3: CASSIGDRGRQEKLFF. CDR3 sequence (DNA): TGTGCCAGCAGCATTGGGGACAGGGGGCGACAGGAAAAACTGTTTTTT.

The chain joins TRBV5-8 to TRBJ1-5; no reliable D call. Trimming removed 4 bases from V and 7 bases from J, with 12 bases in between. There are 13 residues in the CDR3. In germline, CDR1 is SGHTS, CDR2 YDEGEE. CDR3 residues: CASSPGSGQPQHF. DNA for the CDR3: TGTGCCAGCAGCCCAGGTTCGGGGCAGCCCCAGCATTTT.

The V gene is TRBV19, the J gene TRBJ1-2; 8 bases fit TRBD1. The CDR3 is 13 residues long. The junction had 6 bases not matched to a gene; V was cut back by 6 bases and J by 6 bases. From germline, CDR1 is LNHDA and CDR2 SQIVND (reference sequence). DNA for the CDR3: TGTGCCAGTAGGACCCAGGGGGCTGATGGCTACACCTTC. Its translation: CASRTQGADGYTF.

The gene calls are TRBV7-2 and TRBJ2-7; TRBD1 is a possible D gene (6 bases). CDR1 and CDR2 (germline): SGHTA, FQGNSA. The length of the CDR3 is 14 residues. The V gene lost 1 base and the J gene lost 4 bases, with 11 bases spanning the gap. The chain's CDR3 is CASSLEQGRYEQYF. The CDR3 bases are TGTGCCAGCAGCTTAGAACAGGGCAGATACGAGCAGTACTTC.

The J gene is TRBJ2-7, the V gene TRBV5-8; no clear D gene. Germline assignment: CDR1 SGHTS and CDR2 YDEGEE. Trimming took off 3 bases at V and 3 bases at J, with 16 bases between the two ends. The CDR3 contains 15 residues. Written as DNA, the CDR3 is TGTGCCAGCAGCTCGTTGGGCTCAACCTTCTACGAGCAGTACTTC. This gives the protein CASSSLGSTFYEQYF. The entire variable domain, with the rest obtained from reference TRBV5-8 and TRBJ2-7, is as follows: EAGVTQSPTHLIKTRGQQATLRCSPISGHTSVYWYQQALGLGLQFLLWYDEGEERNRGNFPPRFSGRQFPNYSSELNVNALELEDSALYLCASSSLGSTFYEQYFGPGTRLTVT.

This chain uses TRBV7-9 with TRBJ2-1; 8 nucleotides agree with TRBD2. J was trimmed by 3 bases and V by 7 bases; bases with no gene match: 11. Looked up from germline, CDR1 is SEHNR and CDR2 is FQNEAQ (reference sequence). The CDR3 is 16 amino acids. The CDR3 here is CASTTNAGGNYNEQFF. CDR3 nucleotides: TGTGCCAGCACAACCAACGCGGGAGGAAACTACAATGAGCAGTTCTTC. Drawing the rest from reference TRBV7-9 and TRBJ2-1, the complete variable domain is DTGVSQNPRHKITKRGQNVTFRCDPISEHNRLYWYRQTLGQGPEFLTYFQNEAQLEKSRLLSDRFSAERPKGSFSTLEIQRTEQGDSAMYLCASTTNAGGNYNEQFFGPGTRLTVL.

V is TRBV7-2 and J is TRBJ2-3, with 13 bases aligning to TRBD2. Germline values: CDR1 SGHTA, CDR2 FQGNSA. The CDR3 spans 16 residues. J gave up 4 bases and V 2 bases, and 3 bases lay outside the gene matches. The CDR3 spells CASSLRLAGGADTQYF. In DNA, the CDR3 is TGTGCCAGCAGCTTACGACTAGCGGGAGGTGCAGATACGCAGTATTTT.

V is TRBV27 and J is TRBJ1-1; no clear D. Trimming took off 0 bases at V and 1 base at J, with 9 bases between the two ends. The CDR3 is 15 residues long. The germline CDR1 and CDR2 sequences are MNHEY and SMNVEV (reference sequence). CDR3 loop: CASSLSVTTNTEAFF. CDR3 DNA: TGTGCCAGCAGTTTATCGGTCACAACGAACACTGAAGCTTTCTTT.

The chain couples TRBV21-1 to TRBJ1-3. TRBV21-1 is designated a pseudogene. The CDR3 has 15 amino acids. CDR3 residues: CASSKVESTGNTIYF. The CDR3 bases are TGTGCCAGCAGCAAAGTGGAGAGCACTGGAAACACCATATATTTT.

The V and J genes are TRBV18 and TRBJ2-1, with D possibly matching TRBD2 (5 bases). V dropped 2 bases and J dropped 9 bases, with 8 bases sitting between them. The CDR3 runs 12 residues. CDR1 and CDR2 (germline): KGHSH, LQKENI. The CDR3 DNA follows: TGTGCCAGCTCACCAGCGAGGGCTGAGCAGTTCTTC. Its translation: CASSPARAEQFF.

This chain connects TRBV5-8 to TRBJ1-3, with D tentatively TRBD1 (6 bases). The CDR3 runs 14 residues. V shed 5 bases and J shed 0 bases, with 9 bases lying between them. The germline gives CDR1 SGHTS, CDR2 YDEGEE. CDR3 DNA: TGTGCCAGCAGGGGACAAGACTCTGGAAACACCATATATTTT. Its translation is CASRGQDSGNTIYF.

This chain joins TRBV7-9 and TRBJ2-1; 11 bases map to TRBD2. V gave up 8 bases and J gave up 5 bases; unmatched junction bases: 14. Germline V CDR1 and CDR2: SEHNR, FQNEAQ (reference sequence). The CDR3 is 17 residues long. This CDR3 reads CASRASGRTLWDNEQFF. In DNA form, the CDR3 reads TGTGCCAGCCGAGCTAGCGGGAGGACCCTATGGGACAATGAGCAGTTCTTC.

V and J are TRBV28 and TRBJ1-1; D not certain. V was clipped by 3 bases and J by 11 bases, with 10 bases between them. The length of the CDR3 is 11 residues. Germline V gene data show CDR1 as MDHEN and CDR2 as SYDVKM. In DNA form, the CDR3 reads TGTGCCAGCAGTTTGACCCAGAGGGCTTTCTTT. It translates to CASSLTQRAFF.